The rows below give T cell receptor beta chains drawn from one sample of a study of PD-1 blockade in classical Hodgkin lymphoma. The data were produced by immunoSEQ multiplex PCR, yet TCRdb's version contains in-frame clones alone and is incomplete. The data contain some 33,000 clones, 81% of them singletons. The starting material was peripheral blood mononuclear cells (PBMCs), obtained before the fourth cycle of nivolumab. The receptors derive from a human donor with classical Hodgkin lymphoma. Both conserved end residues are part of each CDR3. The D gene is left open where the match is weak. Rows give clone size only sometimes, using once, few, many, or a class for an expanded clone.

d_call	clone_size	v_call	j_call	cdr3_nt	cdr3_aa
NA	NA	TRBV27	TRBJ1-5	TGTGCCAGCAGTCCCTTTACCGGCAGATCAGCCCAGCATTTT	CASSPFTGRSAQHF
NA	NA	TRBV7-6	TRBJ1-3	TGTGCCAGCAGCTTAGGGGTCAGACCAACCTCTGGAAACACCATATATTTT	CASSLGVRPTSGNTIYF
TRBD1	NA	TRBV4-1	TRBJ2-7	TGCGCCAGCAGCCCTGTGACAGGGGGTTACGAGCAGTACTTC	CASSPVTGGYEQYF
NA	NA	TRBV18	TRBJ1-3	TGTGCCAGCTCGCCTCAACCCCAGGGCCGGACGGCTCATTACTCTGGAAACACCATATATTTT	CASSPQPQGRTAHYSGNTIYF
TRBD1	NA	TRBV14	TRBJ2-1	TGTGCCAGCAGCCTGGGGGACAGCGCTTATCGTGAGCAGTTCTTC	CASSLGDSAYREQFF
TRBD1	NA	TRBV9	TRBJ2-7	TGTGCCAGCAGCGAGGGACAGGGGATCTACGAGCAGTACTTC	CASSEGQGIYEQYF
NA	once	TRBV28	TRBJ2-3	TGTGCCAGCAGAGTGGCAGGGACAGATACGCAGTATTTT	CASRVAGTDTQYF
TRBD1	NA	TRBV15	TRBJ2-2	TGTGCCACCAGCATGATGGACAGGGTCGCCACCGGGGAGCTGTTTTTT	CATSMMDRVATGELFF
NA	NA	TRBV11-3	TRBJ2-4	TGTGCCAGCAGCTCGGCCGCAAACATTCAGTACTTC	CASSSAANIQYF
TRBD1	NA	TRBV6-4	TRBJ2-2	TGTGCCAGCAGCCCGGGACAGGGTCACGGGGAGCTGTTTTTT	CASSPGQGHGELFF
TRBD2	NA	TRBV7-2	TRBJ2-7	TGTGCCAGCGCCCCTAGGTCAGGACTAGCGGGCTACGAGCAGTACTTC	CASAPRSGLAGYEQYF
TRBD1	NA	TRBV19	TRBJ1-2	TGTGCCAGTAGTATATACCTCGGACAGGGTGACTATGGCTACACCTTC	CASSIYLGQGDYGYTF
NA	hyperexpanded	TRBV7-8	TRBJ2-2	TGTGCCAGCAGCTTAGCGTCTGGCCGAACGAACACCGGGGAGCTGTTTTTT	CASSLASGRTNTGELFF
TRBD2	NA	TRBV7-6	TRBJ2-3	TGTGCCAGCAGCTTCCGACTAGCAGCAGATACGCAGTATTTT	CASSFRLAADTQYF
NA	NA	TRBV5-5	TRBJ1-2	TGTGCCAGCAGTCCCACGCCAGAGACATATGGCTACACCTTC	CASSPTPETYGYTF
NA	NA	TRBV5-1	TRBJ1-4	TGCGCCAGCAGCCCAGCCCCAACTAATGAAAAACTGTTTTTT	CASSPAPTNEKLFF
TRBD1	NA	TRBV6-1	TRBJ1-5	TGTGCCAGCAGTCTTCGGACAGGGGGCAATCAGCCCCAGCATTTT	CASSLRTGGNQPQHF
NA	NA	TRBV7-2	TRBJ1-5	TGTGCCAGCAGCTTAGAAGGACAGCCCTCTGGTCAGCCCCAGCATTTT	CASSLEGQPSGQPQHF
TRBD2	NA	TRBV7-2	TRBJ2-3	TGTGCCAGCAGCTCTAGCGGGAGCACAGATACGCAGTATTTT	CASSSSGSTDTQYF
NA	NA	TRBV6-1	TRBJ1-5	TGTGCCAGCAGTGAAGGCAGGGGTGTTGAGCAGCCCCAGCATTTT	CASSEGRGVEQPQHF
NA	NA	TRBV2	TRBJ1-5	TGTGCCAGCAGCCGACAGTATAGCAATCAGCCCCAGCATTTT	CASSRQYSNQPQHF
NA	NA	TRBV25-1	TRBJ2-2	TGTGCCAGCAGTGAATTGGGCACCGGGGAGCTGTTTTTT	CASSELGTGELFF
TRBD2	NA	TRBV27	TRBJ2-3	TGTGCCAGCAGCCGCCCGGGACTAGCGGGAGCAGATACGCAGTATTTT	CASSRPGLAGADTQYF
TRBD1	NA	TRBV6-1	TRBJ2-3	TGTGCCAGCAGTGAAAGACAGGGGGCGAGCACAGATACGCAGTATTTT	CASSERQGASTDTQYF
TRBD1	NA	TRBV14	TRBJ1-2	TGTGCCAGCAGCATGGGACAGGGCTATGGCTACACCTTC	CASSMGQGYGYTF
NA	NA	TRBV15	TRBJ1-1	TGTGCCACCAGCAGAGTGGCTAGAATGAACACTGAAGCTTTCTTT	CATSRVARMNTEAFF
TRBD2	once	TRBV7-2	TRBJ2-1	TGTGCCAGCAGCTTAGGACTAGCGGGGGGCAATGAGCAGTTCTTC	CASSLGLAGGNEQFF
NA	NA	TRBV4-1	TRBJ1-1	TGCGCCAGCAGCCAATCCCAGGGATTGGGTAGCGCTTTCTTT	CASSQSQGLGSAFF
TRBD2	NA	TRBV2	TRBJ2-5	TGTGCCAGCAGTGACTTGGCGGGAGAAGAGACCCAGTACTTC	CASSDLAGEETQYF
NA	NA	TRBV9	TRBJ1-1	TGTGCCAGCAGCGTAGCGGAGACTGAAGCTTTCTTT	CASSVAETEAFF
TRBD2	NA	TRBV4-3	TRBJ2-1	TGCGCCAGCAGCCATGCCTTCCGGGACTACCCTGGGAATGAGCAGTTCTTC	CASSHAFRDYPGNEQFF
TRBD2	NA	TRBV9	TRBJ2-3	TGTGCCAGCAGCGTAGATAGCGGGGGGGCCGCAGATACGCAGTATTTT	CASSVDSGGAADTQYF
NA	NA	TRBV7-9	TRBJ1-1	TGTGCCAGCAGCCTGACCTTGAACACTGAAGCTTTCTTT	CASSLTLNTEAFF
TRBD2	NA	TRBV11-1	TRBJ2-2	TGTGCCAGCAGCTCCTTGGGACTAGCGAACACCGGGGAGCTGTTTTTT	CASSSLGLANTGELFF
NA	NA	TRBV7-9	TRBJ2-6	TGTGCCAGCGGCCAGTCGTTTGGGGCCAACGTCCTGACTTTC	CASGQSFGANVLTF
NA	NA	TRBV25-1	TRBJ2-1	TGTGCCAGCACCCGGGAGCACCACAATGAGCAGTTCTTC	CASTREHHNEQFF
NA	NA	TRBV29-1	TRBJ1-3	TGCAGCGCCACCGGGAACACCATATATTTT	CSATGNTIYF
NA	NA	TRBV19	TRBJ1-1	TGTGCCAGTAGTATATTGCCGGATATGAACACTGAAGCTTTCTTT	CASSILPDMNTEAFF
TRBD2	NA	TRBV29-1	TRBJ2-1	TGCAGCTCGACCCCGGGGGGCAATGAGCAGTTCTTC	CSSTPGGNEQFF
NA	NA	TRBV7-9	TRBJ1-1	TGTGCCAGCAGCTTAATCCGCGAAGCTTTCTTT	CASSLIREAFF
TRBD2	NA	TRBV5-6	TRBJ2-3	TGTGCCAGCAGCTTGGAAGGACTAGCGGGGGGCCCTACGCAGTATTTT	CASSLEGLAGGPTQYF
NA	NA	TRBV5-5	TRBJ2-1	TGTGCCAGCAGCGCCGCGCCCGACAGTCAGCAGTTCTTC	CASSAAPDSQQFF
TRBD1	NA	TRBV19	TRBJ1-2	TGTGCCAGTAGTATAGCACAGGGGGAGAGCTATGGCTACACCTTC	CASSIAQGESYGYTF
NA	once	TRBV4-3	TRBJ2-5	TGCGCCAGCAGCCGTTGGCAGGGGGAGACCCAGTACTTC	CASSRWQGETQYF
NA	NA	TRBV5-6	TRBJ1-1	TGTGCCAGCAGCTTGACAGGAATGACACGGACTGAAGCTTTCTTT	CASSLTGMTRTEAFF
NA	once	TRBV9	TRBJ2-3	TGTGCCAGCAGCCCTCGGACTAGCACAGATACGCAGTATTTT	CASSPRTSTDTQYF
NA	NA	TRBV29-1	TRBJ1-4	TGCAGCGTGAACAGGCGCGGTAATGAAAAACTGTTTTTT	CSVNRRGNEKLFF